This T cell receptor beta chain was identified during a study of blood T cell repertoires in COVID-19 (TCRdb year 2020). Broadly, across the study: Samples from collaborators originated in the United States, Italy and Spain and spanned both the acute and convalescent phases of COVID-19. Subjects who had been exposed to COVID-19, were actively infected with it, or had recovered from it provided the deeply sampled blood TCRbeta repertoires that made up the dataset. The prospective study material was composed of cDNA or gDNA derived from T cells, B-cell-depleted T cells, or PBMCs. Samples came from the ongoing ImmuneRACE study (first 160 participants) plus 1,254 subjects from 6 global collaborators. Where available, HLA class I and class II types were taken from metadata supplied by the sample provider and were not determined by assay-based typing. A freely available public database, intended as a resource for researchers studying the immune response to SARS-CoV-2, is where the repertoires were released. The sample metadata nearly always contained a de-identified subject ID, COVID-19 status, age in years and sex. Study-wide findings and limitations: Clinical and demographic metadata were provided uncurated, with the amount varying by source and participant.

A remark on this clone: Its cognate antigen has yet to be identified. The sample holds no much larger clone one base away, and base qualities are not on file.

Relative to germline, V is missing 4 bases and J is missing 5 bases, with 3 bases of the junction outside any gene match. From the cysteine up to the phenylalanine, the CDR3 has a length of 13 residues. Solely the CDR3 DNA is kept, with 39 bases framed from the first base. TCRbeta CDR3 regions were amplified from genomic DNA using the immunoSEQ Assay, a bias-controlled multiplex PCR. As for the authors' bioinformatics: The number of nucleated cells in each sample was estimated from the amplification of reference gene primers within the assay. To quantify the absolute abundance of each unique TCRbeta CDR3 rearrangement, sequence reads were collapsed and filtered. For each sample, productive Simpson clonality was calculated as the square root of Simpson's diversity index across productive rearrangements. As stored in TCRdb, this immuneACCESS dataset retains in-frame rearrangements with V and J assigned. A fraction of the clones does not appear; measured against another copy, unresolved V genes explain less than half of the discrepancy, and the remainder lacks a known reason. That table is the source of V, J and clone size, and D and trimming were worked out from the DNA. Across this sample there are 200,000 to 300,000 clones, with 80% to 90% seen only once. Over 1.1% of the sample is taken by the ten largest.

Collaborating institutions collected whole blood in K2EDTA tubes following their own protocols. For TCRbeta analysis, collaborators shipped samples in one of three forms: frozen whole blood, isolated PBMCs, or DNA extracted from either of those sample types. This TCR derives from a man aged 80 or over with acute or convalescent COVID-19. Sequencing used peripheral blood. In this chain, TRBV12-3 or TRBV12-4 is recombined with TRBJ1-1, and TRBD1 aligns with 8 junction nucleotides. The nucleotides are TGTGCCAGCAGTTACACAGGGGGGACTGAAGCTTTCTTT. The translation is CASSYTGGTEAFF.